These 14 T cell receptor beta chains were all obtained from the same sample, sequenced in a study of CD8 T cells in Susac syndrome. RNA, at roughly 0.45 to 1 ug, was reverse transcribed with random hexamers. TCRdb re-derived calls from the immunoSEQ multiplex PCR reads in MiXCR, one entry per CDR3 protein. Seen here are around 160,000 distinct CDR3 sequences, 93% observed once, and the top ten hold around 0.13%. The sample was CD4+ T cells from PBMCs. These receptors came from a human donor in good health.

This clonotype was counted once. The V call is TRBV9, the J call TRBJ2-1; D ambiguous. Germline V gene data show CDR1 as SGDLS and CDR2 as YYNGEE. The CDR3 sequence is 14 residues long. Trimming removed 0 bases at V and 2 bases at J, with 6 bases between. The CDR3 spells CASSVGLAYNEQFF. Here the CDR3 DNA reads TGTGCCAGCAGCGTAGGTTTGGCCTACAATGAGCAGTTCTTC.

This clonotype showed up just once. V usage is TRBV4-1 and J usage is TRBJ2-5, with D possibly TRBD2 on 5 matching bases. The CDR3 covers 15 residues. V was shortened by 0 bases and J by 1 base, with 9 bases between the two germline ends. From germline, CDR1 is MGHRA and CDR2 YSYEKL. The CDR3 loop reads CASSQELRVQETQYF. DNA for the CDR3: TGCGCCAGCAGCCAAGAATTGAGGGTCCAAGAGACCCAGTACTTC.

The chain links TRBV21-1 to TRBJ1-5; TRBD1, as called in the table, went unchecked against the DNA. TRBV21-1 is a listed pseudogene. The CDR3 is 15 amino acids. This CDR3 is CASKRQGGGNQPQHF. In DNA form, the CDR3 reads TGTGCCAGCAAAAGGCAGGGTGGTGGCAATCAGCCCCAGCATTTT.

The V and J genes are TRBV7-3 and TRBJ1-2; D is possibly TRBD1 (5 bases). The V and J ends lost 0 bases and 7 bases respectively, with 15 bases between them. CDR1 and CDR2 from the germline V gene are SGHTA and FQGTGA. CDR3 length equals 15 residues. The CDR3 sequence: CASSLTATDSSGYTF. The CDR3, as DNA: TGTGCCAGCAGCTTAACGGCCACTGACAGTAGTGGCTACACCTTC. Variable domain in full (rest from reference TRBV7-3 and TRBJ1-2): GAGVSQTPSNKVTEKGKYVELRCDPISGHTALYWYRQSLGQGPEFLIYFQGTGAADDSGLPNDRFFAVRPEGSVSTLKIQRTERGDSAVYLCASSLTATDSSGYTFGSGTRLTVV.

The rearrangement uses TRBV7-9 and TRBJ2-7; 7 bases match TRBD1. Trimming cost V 6 bases and J 6 bases; bases outside gene matches: 8. CDR1 is SEHNR and CDR2 is FQNEAQ in the germline V gene (reference sequence). The CDR3 runs 13 residues. CDR3 bases: TGTGCCAGCAGTAAAACAGGGGAAGGCGAGCAGTACTTC. Amino acid sequence: CASSKTGEGEQYF.

Written as DNA, the CDR3 is TGTGCCACAGGGAGAGGTGTGAGTGAAAAACTGTTTTTT. Amino acid sequence: CATGRGVSEKLFF. The chain recombines TRBV3-1 with TRBJ1-4; a possible D gene is TRBD1 (5 bases). CDR3 length: 13 amino acids. V shed 10 bases and J shed 7 bases, with 16 bases lying between them. The germline CDR1 and CDR2 sequences are LGHDT and YNNKEL (reference sequence).

This rearrangement joins TRBV10-2 to TRBJ2-3; 13 bases align to TRBD2. Germline values: CDR1 WSHSY, CDR2 SAAADI. The ends lost 6 bases at V and 4 bases at J; junction bases unmatched: 7. There are 16 residues in the CDR3. Here the CDR3 reads CASSLTSGGAADTQYF. CDR3 bases: TGCGCCAGCAGCCTCACTAGCGGGGGGGCCGCAGATACGCAGTATTTT.

The chain carries TRBV7-9 and TRBJ2-5; 7 positions agree with TRBD2. The CDR3 loop spans 14 amino acids. Germline CDR1 and CDR2: SEHNR and FQNEAQ (reference sequence). Unmatched junction bases numbered 8, after V lost 6 bases and J lost 4 bases. The CDR3 sequence is CASSRGEAGETQYF. In DNA form, the CDR3 reads TGTGCCAGCAGTCGGGGGGAAGCGGGAGAGACCCAGTACTTC.

The chain recombines TRBV19 with TRBJ2-7; TRBD1 aligns across 8 bases. V gave up 6 bases and J gave up 0 bases; unmatched junction bases: 7. In germline, CDR1 is LNHDA, CDR2 SQIVND (reference sequence). This CDR3 is built from 15 residues. The CDR3 nucleotides are TGTGCCAGTAGGAATCCGGGACAGGCCTCCTACGAGCAGTACTTC. Translating it yields CASRNPGQASYEQYF.

The chain is built from TRBV7-2 and TRBJ2-6, with D perhaps matching TRBD2 (5 bases). CDR1 is SGHTA and CDR2 is FQGNSA in the germline V gene. Trimming removed 6 bases from V and 5 bases from J, with 14 bases in between. CDR3 size: 15 residues. The CDR3 DNA is TGTGCCAGCAGGTCATCTCCCGGGAGGGCCAACGTCCTGACTTTC. Amino acid sequence: CASRSSPGRANVLTF.

J is TRBJ2-7 and V is TRBV7-2; tentative D call: TRBD2 (5 bases). Trimming pared 2 bases from V and 0 bases from J, leaving 14 bases between. The germline gives CDR1 SGHTA, CDR2 FQGNSA. The CDR3 is 16 residues long. DNA for the CDR3: TGTGCCAGCAGCTTATCGAGGGTTCAAAGCTCCTACGAGCAGTACTTC. This encodes CASSLSRVQSSYEQYF.

The gene calls are TRBV6-5 and TRBJ1-1; D possibly corresponds to TRBD1 (5 bases). The germline V gene encodes CDR1 MNHEY and CDR2 SVGAGI. Trimming took off 0 bases at V and 7 bases at J, with 9 bases between the two ends. The CDR3 is 13 residues long. The CDR3 bases are TGTGCCAGCAGTTACTCGATGGGGGTTGAAGCTTTCTTT. Protein sequence: CASSYSMGVEAFF.

The chain couples TRBV29-1 to TRBJ2-5; 8 bases agree with TRBD2. With V trimmed by 6 bases and J by 2 bases, 8 bases remained unmatched. The CDR3 contains 14 residues. Germline CDR1 SQVTM, CDR2 ANQGSEA. The CDR3 DNA sequence: TGCAGCGTCCACGGGGGGGCAGGACAAGAGACCCAGTACTTC. Translated, it gives CSVHGGAGQETQYF.

The chain recombines TRBV25-1 with TRBJ2-2, with TRBD1 identical over 8 bases. The CDR3 is 16 residues long. V lost 1 base and J lost 5; bases outside the gene matches: 6. The germline CDR1 and CDR2 sequences are MGHDK and SYGVNS. CDR3 sequence reads: CASSESGRGRTGELFF. Here the CDR3 DNA reads TGTGCCAGCAGTGAATCAGGCAGGGGGCGGACCGGGGAGCTGTTTTTT.